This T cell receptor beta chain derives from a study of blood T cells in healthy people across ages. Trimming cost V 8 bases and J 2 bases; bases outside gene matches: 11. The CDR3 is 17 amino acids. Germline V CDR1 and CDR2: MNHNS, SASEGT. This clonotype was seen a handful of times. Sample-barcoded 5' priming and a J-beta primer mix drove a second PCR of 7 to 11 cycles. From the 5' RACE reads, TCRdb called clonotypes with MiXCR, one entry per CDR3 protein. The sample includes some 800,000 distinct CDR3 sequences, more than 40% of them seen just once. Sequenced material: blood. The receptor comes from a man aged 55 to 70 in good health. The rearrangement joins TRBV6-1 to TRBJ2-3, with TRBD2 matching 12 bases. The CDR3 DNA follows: TGTGCCAGCGGACGACTAGCGGGGGCCCGAAACACAGATACGCAGTATTTT. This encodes CASGRLAGARNTDTQYF.